This TCR beta chain emerged from a study of blood T cell repertoires in COVID-19. Looking at the study overall: The cDNA or gDNA used as material had been derived from T cells, B-cell-depleted T cells, or PBMCs.

How the authors handled the data: Nucleated cell number was recorded as an estimate derived from reference gene primer amplification. Sequencing used immunoSEQ multiplex PCR; TCRdb keeps in-frame clones, though not all of them. V and J calls and clone size are given by that table; D and trimming were obtained from the DNA. The data show about 250,000 clones, with roughly 80% seen just once and 5% to 7% held by the top ten. There are 15 residues in the CDR3. V gave up 4 bases and J gave up 0 bases, with 11 bases separating them. Germline assignment: CDR1 MGHRA and CDR2 YSYEKL. The origin of this receptor is a woman aged 55-75 years with active or convalescent COVID-19. The rearrangement joins TRBV4-1 to TRBJ2-3, with a possible D match to TRBD2 (7 bases). Sequencing was carried out using peripheral blood. The CDR3 DNA reads TGCGCCAGCAGCCTCGGGGGGACAAGCACAGATACGCAGTATTTT. Its translation is CASSLGGTSTDTQYF.